Listed below are T cell receptor beta chains from one sample, sequenced in a study of cytomegalovirus exposure and HLA in healthy donors. The table came from immunoSEQ multiplex PCR; TCRdb's copy has only in-frame clones and leaves some out. This repertoire shows about 130,000 clones, 74% found once; its top ten account for about 4%. Sequencing was done on a sample of PBMCs. The source is a woman aged 45-60 years in good health and CMV-seropositive. The conserved cysteine and the conserved F or W are not part of the CDR3 here. D genes are given only for firm matches.

NA,TRBV21-1,TRBJ2-1,18,ASSNSRGGASSLFYNEQF
TRBD1,TRBV6-6,TRBJ1-1,13,ASSATGSLNTEAF
TRBD1,TRBV18,TRBJ2-2,15,ASSPRSLGGRTGELF
TRBD1,TRBV7-9,TRBJ1-4,15,ASSLAPRAQGDEKLF
NA,TRBV28,TRBJ1-1,13,ASSFSGGGVVEAF
NA,TRBV27,TRBJ2-5,13,ASSLFQGYQETQY
NA,TRBV6-5,TRBJ2-1,12,ASSPLREGNEQF
TRBD1,TRBV5-1,TRBJ1-5,12,ASSPGTGYQPQH
NA,TRBV11-2,TRBJ1-2,14,ASSDGGAGEVYGYT
NA,TRBV10-3,TRBJ1-2,11,AIKSTGEFGYT
TRBD1,TRBV27,TRBJ1-2,12,ASSSPTGGIGYT
TRBD1,TRBV28,TRBJ2-6,13,ASRSQGAGANVLT
NA,TRBV6-6,TRBJ1-4,14,ASSPLFRQAGEKLF